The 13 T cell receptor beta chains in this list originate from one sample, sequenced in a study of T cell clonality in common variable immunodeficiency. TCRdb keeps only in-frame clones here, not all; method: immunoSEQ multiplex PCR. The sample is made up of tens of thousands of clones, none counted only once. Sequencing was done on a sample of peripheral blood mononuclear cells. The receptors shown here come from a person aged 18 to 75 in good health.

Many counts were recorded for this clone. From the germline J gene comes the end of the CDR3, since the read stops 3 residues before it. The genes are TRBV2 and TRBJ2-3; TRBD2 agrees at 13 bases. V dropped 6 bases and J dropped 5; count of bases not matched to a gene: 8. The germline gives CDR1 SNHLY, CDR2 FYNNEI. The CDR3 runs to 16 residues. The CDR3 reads CASRSRTSGSGDTQYF. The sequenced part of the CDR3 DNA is TGTGCCAGCAGATCAAGGACTAGCGGGAGCGGAGATACG.

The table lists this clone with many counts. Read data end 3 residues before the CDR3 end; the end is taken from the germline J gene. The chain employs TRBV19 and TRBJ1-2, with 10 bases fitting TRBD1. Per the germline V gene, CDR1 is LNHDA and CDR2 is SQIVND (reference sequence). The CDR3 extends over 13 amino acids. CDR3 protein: CASRLGQGFSYTF. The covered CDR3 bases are TGTGCCAGTAGGTTGGGACAGGGGTTCAGC.

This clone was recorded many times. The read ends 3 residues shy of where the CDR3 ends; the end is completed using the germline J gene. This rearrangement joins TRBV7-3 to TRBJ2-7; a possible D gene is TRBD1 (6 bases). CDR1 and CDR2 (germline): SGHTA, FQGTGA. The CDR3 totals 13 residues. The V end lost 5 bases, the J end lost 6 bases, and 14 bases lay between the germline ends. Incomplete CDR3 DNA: TGTGCCAGCAGCCCCCAACAGGGAAGCGAG. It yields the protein CASSPQQGSE. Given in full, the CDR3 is CASSPQQGSEQYF.

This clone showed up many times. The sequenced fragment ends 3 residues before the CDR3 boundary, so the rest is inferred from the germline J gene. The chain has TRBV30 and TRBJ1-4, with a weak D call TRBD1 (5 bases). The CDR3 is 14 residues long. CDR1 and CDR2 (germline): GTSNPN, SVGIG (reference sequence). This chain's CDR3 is CAWARPGRGSRLFF. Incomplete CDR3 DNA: TGTGCCTGGGCTAGACCCGGGAGGGGTAGTCGA.

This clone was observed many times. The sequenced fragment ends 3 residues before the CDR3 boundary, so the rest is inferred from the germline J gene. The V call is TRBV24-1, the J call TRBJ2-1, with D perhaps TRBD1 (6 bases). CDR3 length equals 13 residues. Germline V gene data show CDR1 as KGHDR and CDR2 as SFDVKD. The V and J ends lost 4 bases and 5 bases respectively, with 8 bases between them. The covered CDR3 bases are TGTGCCACCAGTGAGGGGGCTGACAATGAG. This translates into CATSEGADNE. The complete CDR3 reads CATSEGADNEQFF.

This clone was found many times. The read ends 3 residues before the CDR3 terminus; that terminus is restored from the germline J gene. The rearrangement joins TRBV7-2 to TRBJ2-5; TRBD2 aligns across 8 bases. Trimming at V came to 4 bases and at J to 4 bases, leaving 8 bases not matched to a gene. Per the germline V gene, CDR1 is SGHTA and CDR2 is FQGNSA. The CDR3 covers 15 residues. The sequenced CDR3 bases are TGTGCCAGCAGCTCACAGTTCGGGGGGGGAGAGACC. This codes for CASSSQFGGGET. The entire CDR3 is CASSSQFGGGETQYF.

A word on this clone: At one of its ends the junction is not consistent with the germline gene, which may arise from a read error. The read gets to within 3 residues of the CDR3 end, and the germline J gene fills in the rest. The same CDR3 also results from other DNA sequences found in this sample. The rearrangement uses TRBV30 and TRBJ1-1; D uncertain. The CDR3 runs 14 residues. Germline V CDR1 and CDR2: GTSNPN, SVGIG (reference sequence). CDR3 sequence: CAWSNEGLNTEAFF. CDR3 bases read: TGTGCCTGGAGTAACGAGGGCCTGAACACTGAG.

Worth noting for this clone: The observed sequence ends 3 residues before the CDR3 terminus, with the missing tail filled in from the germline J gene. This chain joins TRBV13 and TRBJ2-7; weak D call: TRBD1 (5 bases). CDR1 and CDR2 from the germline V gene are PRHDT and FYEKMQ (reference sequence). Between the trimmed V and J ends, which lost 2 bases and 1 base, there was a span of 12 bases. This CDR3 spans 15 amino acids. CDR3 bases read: TGTGCCAGCAGCTTAACCCAGGGTGTTTCCTACGAG. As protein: CASSLTQGVSYE. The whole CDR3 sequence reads CASSLTQGVSYEQYF.

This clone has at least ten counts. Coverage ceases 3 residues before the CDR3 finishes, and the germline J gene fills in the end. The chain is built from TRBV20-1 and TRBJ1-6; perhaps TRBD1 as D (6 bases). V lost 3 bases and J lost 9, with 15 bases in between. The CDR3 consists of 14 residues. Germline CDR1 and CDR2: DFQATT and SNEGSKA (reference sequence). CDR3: CSASPQGVRSPLHF. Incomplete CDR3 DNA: TGCAGTGCTAGTCCACAGGGCGTTCGTTCACCC.

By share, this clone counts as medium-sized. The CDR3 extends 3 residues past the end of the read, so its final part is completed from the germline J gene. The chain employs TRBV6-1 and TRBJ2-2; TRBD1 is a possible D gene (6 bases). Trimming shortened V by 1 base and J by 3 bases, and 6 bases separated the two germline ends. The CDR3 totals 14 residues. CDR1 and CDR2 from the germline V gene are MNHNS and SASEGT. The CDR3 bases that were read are TGTGCCAGCAGTGAAGGGACAGACACCGGGGAG. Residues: CASSEGTDTGE. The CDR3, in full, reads CASSEGTDTGELFF.

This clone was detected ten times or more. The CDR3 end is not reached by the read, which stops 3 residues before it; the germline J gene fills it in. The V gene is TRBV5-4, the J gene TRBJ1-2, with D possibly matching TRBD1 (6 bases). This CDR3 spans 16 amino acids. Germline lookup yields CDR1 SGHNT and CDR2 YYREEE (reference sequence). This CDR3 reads CASISTGRDTDKGYTF. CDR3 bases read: TGTGCCAGCATCTCGACCGGCCGGGACACGGATAAGGGC.

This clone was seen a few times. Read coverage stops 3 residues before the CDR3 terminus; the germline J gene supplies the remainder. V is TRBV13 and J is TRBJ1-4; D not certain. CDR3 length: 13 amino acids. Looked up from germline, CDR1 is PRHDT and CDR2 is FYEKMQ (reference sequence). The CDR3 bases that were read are TGTGCCAGCAGCTTAGACTTGAGTGGGCAA. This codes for CASSLDLSGQ. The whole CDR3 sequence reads CASSLDLSGQLFF. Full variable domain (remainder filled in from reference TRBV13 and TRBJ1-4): AAGVIQSPRHLIKEKRETATLKCYPIPRHDTVYWYQQGPGQDPQFLISFYEKMQSDKGSIPDRFSAQQFSDYHSELNMSSLELGDSALYFCASSLDLSGQLFFGSGTQLSVL.

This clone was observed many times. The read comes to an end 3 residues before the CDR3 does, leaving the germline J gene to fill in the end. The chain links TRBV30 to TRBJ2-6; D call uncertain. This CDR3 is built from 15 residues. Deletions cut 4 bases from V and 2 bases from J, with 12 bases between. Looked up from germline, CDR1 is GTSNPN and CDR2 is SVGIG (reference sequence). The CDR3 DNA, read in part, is TGTGCCTGGAACCAAGACTCAACTGGGGCCAACGTC. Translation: CAWNQDSTGANV. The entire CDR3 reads CAWNQDSTGANVLTF.